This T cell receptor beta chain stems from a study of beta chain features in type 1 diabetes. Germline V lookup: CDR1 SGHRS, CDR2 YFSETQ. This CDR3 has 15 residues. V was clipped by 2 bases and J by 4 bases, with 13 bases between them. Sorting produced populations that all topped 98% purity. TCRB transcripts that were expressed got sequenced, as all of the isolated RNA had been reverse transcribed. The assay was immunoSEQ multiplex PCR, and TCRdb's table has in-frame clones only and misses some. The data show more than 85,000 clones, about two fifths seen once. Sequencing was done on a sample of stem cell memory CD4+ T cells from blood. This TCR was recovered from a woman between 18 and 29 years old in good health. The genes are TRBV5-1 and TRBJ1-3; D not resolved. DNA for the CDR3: TGCGCCAGCAGCTTAGAGGGCACCTCCGGAAACACCATATATTTT. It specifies CASSLEGTSGNTIYF.